These 18 T cell receptor beta chains originate from one sample sequenced in a study of cytomegalovirus exposure and HLA in healthy donors. The PCR used 60 Vbeta and 13 Jbeta primers. Profiled with immunoSEQ multiplex PCR; TCRdb holds only in-frame clones, not every one. The sample records approximately 160,000 clones, about 73% being singletons. Sequenced: PBMCs. The receptor source for this set is a woman aged 45-65 years in good health and CMV-seropositive.

The V gene is TRBV25-1, the J gene TRBJ1-4; D unresolved. The CDR3 has 14 amino acids. Germline V CDR1 and CDR2: MGHDK, SYGVNS. V was trimmed by 3 bases and J by 4 bases, leaving 9 bases between them. CDR3 DNA: TGTGCCAGCAGTGACCCGTTTTATAATGAAAAACTGTTTTTT. Its protein is CASSDPFYNEKLFF.

This clone was recorded a few times. The chain recombines TRBV10-3 with TRBJ1-5, with D unclear. Germline lookup yields CDR1 ENHRY and CDR2 SYGVKD. The CDR3 is 14 residues long. V dropped 2 bases and J dropped 3 bases, with 8 bases sitting between them. CDR3 nucleotide sequence: TGTGCCATCAGTGAGGACGGAGACAATCAGCCCCAGCATTTT. Its protein is CAISEDGDNQPQHF.

The chain employs TRBV5-1 and TRBJ2-7; TRBD1 agrees at 7 bases. Trimming at V came to 5 bases and at J to 2 bases, leaving 16 bases not matched to a gene. There are 17 residues in the CDR3. Germline assignment: CDR1 SGHRS and CDR2 YFSETQ. The chain's CDR3 is CASSRRPSLDRTYEQYF. The CDR3 bases are TGCGCCAGCAGTCGTCGGCCTAGCCTGGACAGGACCTACGAGCAGTACTTC.

V usage is TRBV18 and J usage is TRBJ1-1; TRBD1 might be the D (5 bases). CDR3 length: 14 amino acids. Germline lookup yields CDR1 KGHSH and CDR2 LQKENI. The V end lost 5 bases, the J end lost 5 bases, and 15 bases lay between the germline ends. The chain's CDR3 is CASSNTQGGTEAFF. The DNA of the CDR3 is TGTGCCAGCTCAAATACGCAGGGAGGGACTGAAGCTTTCTTT.

This clone was detected a few times. The chain is built from TRBV9 and TRBJ2-3; D possibly corresponds to TRBD1 (6 bases). Trimming removed 3 bases at V and 2 bases at J, with 16 bases between. This CDR3 has 16 residues. Germline V gene lookup returns CDR1 SGDLS and CDR2 YYNGEE. The DNA of the CDR3 is TGTGCCAGCAGCGAATCAACAGGGAAAAACACAGATACGCAGTATTTT. Protein product: CASSESTGKNTDTQYF.

This chain joins TRBV6-1 and TRBJ1-5; D uncertain. The CDR3 totals 14 residues. V gave up 8 bases and J gave up 0 bases, with 11 bases separating them. CDR1 MNHNS and CDR2 SASEGT come from the germline V gene. The CDR3 is CASGGSPSNQPQHF. The CDR3 DNA reads as TGTGCCAGCGGAGGGTCCCCTAGCAATCAGCCCCAGCATTTT.

The gene calls are TRBV6-1 and TRBJ1-5, with D perhaps matching TRBD1 (6 bases). Trimming cost V 5 bases and J 5 bases, with 13 bases left between them. The CDR3 length is 14 residues. CDR1 is MNHNS and CDR2 is SASEGT in the germline V gene. The CDR3 DNA reads as TGTGCCAGCAGTAGGCAGGGGAGTGATCAGCCCCAGCATTTT. Protein sequence: CASSRQGSDQPQHF.

The chain has TRBV7-9 and TRBJ1-2; no definite D call. CDR1 is SEHNR, CDR2 FQNEAQ, per germline (reference sequence). V gave up 3 bases and J gave up 9 bases, with 14 bases separating them. There are 13 residues in the CDR3. The CDR3 DNA reads TGTGCCAGCAGCTTGAGCTCAGGTTCTAGCTACACCTTC. It translates to CASSLSSGSSYTF. Full variable domain (remainder filled in from reference TRBV7-9 and TRBJ1-2): DTGVSQNPRHKITKRGQNVTFRCDPISEHNRLYWYRQTLGQGPEFLTYFQNEAQLEKSRLLSDRFSAERPKGSFSTLEIQRTEQGDSAMYLCASSLSSGSSYTFGSGTRLTVV.

The chain joins TRBV18 to TRBJ2-1; D unclear. CDR3 length: 14 amino acids. V was cut by 2 bases and J by 6 bases, with 11 bases left in between. Germline CDR1 KGHSH, CDR2 LQKENI. DNA of the CDR3: TGTGCCAGCTCACCAGGCAACAGTCTCAATGAGCAGTTCTTC. It specifies CASSPGNSLNEQFF.

The chain uses TRBV2 and TRBJ1-5; 8 positions agree with TRBD1. The V gene end was trimmed by 5 bases and the J gene end by 1 base; junction bases not matched to a gene: 4. CDR1 and CDR2 from the germline V gene are SNHLY and FYNNEI. This CDR3 has 15 residues. CDR3 in amino acids: CASSRTGRSNQPQHF. Written as DNA, the CDR3 is TGTGCCAGCAGTAGGACAGGGCGGAGCAATCAGCCCCAGCATTTT.

Remarks on this clone: Different DNA sequences within this sample yield the same CDR3. The chain uses TRBV9 and TRBJ2-7; 11 nucleotides line up with TRBD1. Germline CDR1 reads SGDLS; CDR2 reads YYNGEE. V shed 2 bases and J 4 bases; nucleotides not matched to a gene: 2. The CDR3 consists of 14 residues. CDR3: CASSVGQGAYEQYF. The CDR3 bases are TGTGCCAGCAGCGTTGGACAGGGGGCGTACGAGCAGTACTTC.

This rearrangement joins TRBV19 to TRBJ1-6; 8 bases are a match to TRBD1. The CDR3 length is 14 residues. Germline assignment: CDR1 LNHDA and CDR2 SQIVND (reference sequence). Trimming at V came to 6 bases and at J to 9 bases, leaving 7 bases not matched to a gene. The CDR3 protein is CASRETGAISPLHF. DNA of the CDR3: TGTGCCAGTAGAGAGACAGGGGCCATTTCACCCCTCCACTTT.

The rearrangement links TRBV6-1 to TRBJ2-3; 7 nucleotides agree with TRBD2. This CDR3 is 14 amino acids long. Trimming took 5 bases from V and 4 from J; bases not matched to a gene: 6. Germline CDR1 reads MNHNS; CDR2 reads SASEGT. In nucleotides, the CDR3 is TGTGCCAGCAGTCTCCGGGGGGTTGCAGATACGCAGTATTTT. This encodes CASSLRGVADTQYF.

This sequence joins TRBV10-3 and TRBJ1-5; 7 bases fit TRBD1. Losses at the gene ends were 2 bases for V and 0 bases for J; bases not matched to a gene: 4. In germline, CDR1 is ENHRY, CDR2 SYGVKD. There are 16 residues in the CDR3. The CDR3 here is CAISEGQVYSNQPQHF. For the CDR3, the DNA is TGTGCCATCAGTGAGGGACAGGTGTATAGCAATCAGCCCCAGCATTTT.

The V call is TRBV5-1, the J call TRBJ2-1, with 8 bases matching TRBD2. The ends lost 3 bases at V and 3 bases at J; junction bases unmatched: 8. The CDR3 is 16 residues long. The V gene's germline CDR1 is SGHRS and CDR2 YFSETQ. DNA for the CDR3: TGCGCCAGCAGCTCGTGGGGACTAGACTACTACAATGAGCAGTTCTTC. This codes for CASSSWGLDYYNEQFF. Full variable domain (remainder filled in from reference TRBV5-1 and TRBJ2-1): KAGVTQTPRYLIKTRGQQVTLSCSPISGHRSVSWYQQTPGQGLQFLFEYFSETQRNKGNFPGRFSGRQFSNSRSEMNVSTLELGDSALYLCASSSWGLDYYNEQFFGPGTRLTVL.

With respect to this clone: Relative to the germline gene, one junction end is altered; a read error may explain this. The CDR3 DNA is TGCGCCGGCAGCCAGGCCCGGGGGACAGCGAACTATGGCTACACCTTC. Protein product: CAGSQARGTANYGYTF. V usage is TRBV4-1 and J usage is TRBJ1-2, with 7 bases identical to TRBD1. CDR3 size: 16 residues. Per germline, CDR1 MGHRA and CDR2 YSYEKL.

The V and J genes are TRBV4-2 and TRBJ1-2; 9 bases match TRBD1. Trimming at V came to 4 bases and at J to 2 bases, leaving 5 bases not matched to a gene. The CDR3 contains 15 residues. Germline loops: CDR1 LGHNA, CDR2 YNFKEQ. The CDR3 here is CASSPTGGTNYGYTF. Here the CDR3 DNA reads TGTGCCAGCAGCCCTACAGGGGGCACGAACTATGGCTACACCTTC.

V is TRBV7-2 and J is TRBJ2-3; 13 nucleotides align to TRBD2. J was trimmed by 6 bases and V by 5 bases; bases with no gene match: 8. Germline values: CDR1 SGHTA, CDR2 FQGNSA. The CDR3 is 16 residues long. CDR3 coding DNA: TGTGCCAGCAGCCCCTGGACTAGCGGGGGTGGGGATACGCAGTATTTT. The encoded protein is CASSPWTSGGGDTQYF.